A single sample gave rise to the 28 T cell receptor beta chains below, sequenced in a study of CD8 T cells in ankylosing spondylitis. TCRdb re-called the 5' RACE reads through MiXCR, storing one row per CDR3 protein. The data show roughly 250,000 distinct CDR3 sequences, roughly 8.6% seen once. The material sequenced was blood, either unsorted or a sorted T cell fraction (not recorded which). All receptors derive from a male donor with ankylosing spondylitis or in good health (not recorded which).

The table lists this clonotype with many counts. The chain joins TRBV20-1 to TRBJ2-7, with 12 bases fitting TRBD2. This CDR3 region has 15 residues. Germline-derived CDR1 and CDR2 are DFQATT and SNEGSKA (reference sequence). Trimming removed 4 bases from V and 5 bases from J; junction bases left unmatched: 9. CDR3: CSATPQTSGSHEQYF. The CDR3 DNA reads TGCAGTGCTACCCCGCAGACTAGCGGGAGCCACGAGCAGTACTTC.

Ten or more counts support this clonotype. The V call is TRBV27, the J call TRBJ2-7, with D perhaps given as TRBD1 or TRBD2 (5 bases each). The germline V and J ends were trimmed by 3 bases and 2 bases, with 11 bases remaining between them. The CDR3 is 14 amino acids. Per germline, CDR1 MNHEY and CDR2 SMNVEV (reference sequence). The CDR3 region is CASSFSGTPYEQYF. CDR3 sequence (DNA): TGTGCCAGCAGTTTTTCCGGGACCCCCTACGAGCAGTACTTC.

Turning to this clonotype: At one of its ends the junction is not consistent with the germline gene, which may arise from a read error. The V call is TRBV3-1, the J call TRBJ2-6, with 7 bases identical to TRBD2. The CDR3 spans 12 residues. Germline V gene sequence: CDR1 LGHDT, CDR2 YNNKEL (reference sequence). The CDR3 loop is CASSQGRGAVYF. The DNA of the CDR3 is TGTGCCAGCAGCCAGGGGAGGGGAGCGGTTTATTTC.

This clonotype was counted many times. The rearrangement joins TRBV7-6 to TRBJ2-6, with D possibly matching TRBD1 (6 bases). The CDR3 runs to 16 residues. Per germline, CDR1 SGHVS and CDR2 FNYEAQ. Trimming cost V 1 base and J 0 bases, with 7 bases left between them. The CDR3 is CASSLGDISGANVLTF. The DNA of the CDR3 is TGTGCCAGCAGCTTAGGGGACATCTCTGGGGCCAACGTCCTGACTTTC.

In its sample, this clonotype was seen many times. The V gene is TRBV12-3 or TRBV12-4, the J gene TRBJ2-2; 10 bases fit TRBD2. This CDR3 comprises 12 residues. V shed 3 bases and J 15 bases; nucleotides not matched to a gene: 4. The CDR3 nucleotides are TGTGCCAGCAGTTTCAGCGGGGGGGCGGTGTTTTTT. Amino acids: CASSFSGGAVFF.

This clonotype was seen many times. V usage is TRBV6-1 and J usage is TRBJ1-4; no clear D gene. The CDR3 contains 15 residues. Germline CDR1 reads MNHNS; CDR2 reads SASEGT. V lost 3 bases and J lost 1, with 9 bases in between. The CDR3 DNA is TGTGCCAGCAGTGACAACACACAAACTAATGAAAAACTGTTTTTT. This codes for CASSDNTQTNEKLFF.

The table lists this clonotype with many counts. The chain uses TRBV4-3 and TRBJ2-7; a possible D gene is TRBD1 (6 bases). The CDR3 loop spans 15 amino acids. Trimming cost V 0 bases and J 2 bases, with 11 bases left between them. Germline CDR1 LGHNA, CDR2 YSLEER. The CDR3 bases are TGCGCCAGCAGCCAAGATCTGAGGGGGACCTACGAGCAGTACTTC. The encoded protein is CASSQDLRGTYEQYF.

The sample holds many counts of this clonotype. The gene calls are TRBV20-1 and TRBJ2-2, with D perhaps given as TRBD1 or TRBD2 (6 bases each). The CDR3 loop spans 13 amino acids. CDR1 and CDR2 (germline): DFQATT, SNEGSKA (reference sequence). Trimming shortened V by 5 bases and J by 6 bases, and 13 bases separated the two germline ends. The CDR3 region is CSADKGGPGELFF. The CDR3 region has the DNA TGCAGTGCTGACAAGGGGGGCCCCGGGGAGCTGTTTTTT.

A remark on this clonotype: A much larger clone is a single base away; this may be a read error. This rearrangement joins TRBV19 to TRBJ1-5, with no clear D. The germline V and J ends were trimmed by 4 bases and 11 bases, with 24 bases remaining between them. Germline CDR1 reads LNHDA; CDR2 reads SQIVND (reference sequence). The CDR3 has 16 amino acids. CDR3 sequence reads: CASSNLNTEFVETQHF. The CDR3 coding sequence is TGTGCCAGTAGTAACCTGAACACAGAATTTGTGGAGACCCAGCATTTT.

This clonotype was counted between two and nine times. This chain links TRBV6-2 or TRBV6-3 with TRBJ1-5; the D is unclear. This CDR3 has 17 amino acids. Germline CDR1 reads MNHEY; CDR2 reads SVGEGT. V lost 3 bases, J lost 0 bases, and 15 bases lay in between. CDR3 sequence reads: CASSYSGSGYSNQPQHF. In DNA, the CDR3 is TGTGCCAGCAGTTATTCGGGATCTGGGTATAGCAATCAGCCCCAGCATTTT.

There are many counts of this clonotype. V and J are TRBV4-3 and TRBJ1-3; D is uncertain. Germline CDR1 reads LGHNA; CDR2 reads YSLEER. CDR3 length: 15 amino acids. The V end lost 0 bases, the J end lost 4 bases, and 10 bases lay between the germline ends. CDR3 loop: CASSQDKGSGNTIYF. CDR3 nucleotides: TGCGCCAGCAGCCAAGATAAGGGATCCGGAAACACCATATATTTT.

This clonotype was seen repeatedly, ten times or more. The chain combines TRBV19 with TRBJ1-2; 9 bases align to TRBD1. V gave up 6 bases and J gave up 8 bases; unmatched junction bases: 10. The CDR3 length is 14 residues. Germline loops: CDR1 LNHDA, CDR2 SQIVND (reference sequence). The CDR3 DNA follows: TGTGCCAGTAGAAACGGACAGGGGACGGAGGGCTACACCTTC. It codes for CASRNGQGTEGYTF.

V is TRBV20-1 and J is TRBJ2-1, with 10 bases that match TRBD2. The CDR3 sequence is 17 residues long. The germline V gene encodes CDR1 DFQATT and CDR2 SNEGSKA (reference sequence). The junction had 8 bases not matched to a gene; V was cut back by 0 bases and J by 3 bases. The CDR3 DNA reads as TGCAGTGCTAGAGATCCTCTAGCGGGAGTGCTCTACAATGAGCAGTTCTTC. It yields the protein CSARDPLAGVLYNEQFF.

This clonotype appeared a few times. Here the CDR3 reads CASSLAVVAASTDTQYF. The CDR3 nucleotides are TGTGCCAGCAGCTTAGCGGTAGTAGCGGCTAGCACAGATACGCAGTATTTT. The chain carries TRBV7-2 and TRBJ2-3; perhaps TRBD2 as D (6 bases). V lost 0 bases and J lost 0, with 13 bases in between. Per germline, CDR1 SGHTA and CDR2 FQGNSA. The CDR3 length is 17 residues.

This clonotype appeared many times. The J gene is TRBJ2-1, the V gene TRBV29-1; D tentatively reads TRBD1 or TRBD2 (5 bases each). The V gene lost 4 bases and the J gene lost 3 bases, with 10 bases spanning the gap. This CDR3 has 13 residues. The germline V gene has CDR1 SQVTM and CDR2 ANQGSEA. The CDR3 region is CSVVGTNYNEQFF. In DNA form, the CDR3 reads TGCAGCGTTGTAGGGACCAACTACAATGAGCAGTTCTTC.

This clonotype was recorded at least ten times. J is TRBJ1-1 and V is TRBV20-1, with 9 bases aligning to TRBD1. The germline gives CDR1 DFQATT, CDR2 SNEGSKA (reference sequence). This CDR3 has 14 residues. V was clipped by 6 bases and J by 0 bases; unmatched bases: 5. The chain's CDR3 is CSAGTGSMNTEAFF. CDR3 nucleotide sequence: TGCAGTGCCGGGACAGGGTCCATGAACACTGAAGCTTTCTTT.

This clonotype was found a few times. The CDR3, as DNA: TGTGCCAGCAACGAAGCTCCAGAACGTAATTCACCCCTCCACTTT. This sequence encodes CASNEAPERNSPLHF. This chain connects TRBV2 to TRBJ1-6; D ambiguous. The CDR3 spans 15 residues. Germline V lookup: CDR1 SNHLY, CDR2 FYNNEI. The V gene lost 7 bases and the J gene lost 6 bases, with 16 bases spanning the gap.

This clonotype was seen many times. This chain connects TRBV7-9 to TRBJ2-2, with no clear D. Germline V gives CDR1 SEHNR, CDR2 FQNEAQ (reference sequence). Trimming took off 3 bases at V and 5 bases at J, with 13 bases between the two ends. CDR3 length: 15 residues. The CDR3, as DNA: TGTGCCAGCAGCTTTGAACAGCCGGAGACCGGGGAGCTGTTTTTT. It translates to CASSFEQPETGELFF.

The V gene is TRBV6-1, the J gene TRBJ2-3, with TRBD2 matching over 7 bases. With V trimmed by 1 base and J by 0 bases, 1 base remained unmatched. CDR1 is MNHNS and CDR2 is SASEGT in the germline V gene. The CDR3 has 15 residues. CDR3 protein: CASSEGSGSTDTQYF. CDR3 DNA sequence: TGTGCCAGCAGTGAAGGTAGCGGGAGCACAGATACGCAGTATTTT.

In this sample, this clonotype turned up many times. V is TRBV6-5 and J is TRBJ2-7, with 9 bases aligning to TRBD1. There are 17 residues in the CDR3. Trimming at V came to 2 bases and at J to 3 bases, leaving 11 bases not matched to a gene. In germline, CDR1 is MNHEY, CDR2 SVGAGI. The CDR3 DNA follows: TGTGCCAGCAGTTACCTCTCTCAGGGACAGGGCTACTACGAGCAGTACTTC. This codes for CASSYLSQGQGYYEQYF.

This clonotype was seen a few times. V and J are TRBV4-2 and TRBJ2-5; D is ambiguous. With 1 base removed from V and 5 bases from J, the gap between germline ends came to 14 bases. The CDR3 is 15 residues long. The germline V gene encodes CDR1 LGHNA and CDR2 YNFKEQ. CDR3 sequence: CASSQVSSGHETQYF. The CDR3 DNA reads as TGTGCCAGCAGCCAAGTTAGTAGTGGTCACGAGACCCAGTACTTC.

The CDR3 is CSGRTGEKLFF. CDR3 bases: TGCAGCGGTAGAACCGGGGAAAAACTGTTTTTT. This chain joins TRBV29-1 and TRBJ1-4; D remains ambiguous. This CDR3 spans 11 amino acids. The V gene's germline CDR1 is SQVTM and CDR2 ANQGSEA. V was clipped by 7 bases and J by 8 bases, with 11 bases between them.

The chain is built from TRBV7-2 and TRBJ2-2, with D unclear. Trimming took off 6 bases at V and 2 bases at J, with 7 bases between the two ends. The CDR3 is made up of 13 amino acids. Germline loops: CDR1 SGHTA, CDR2 FQGNSA. The CDR3 DNA reads TGTGCCAGCAGGGGGATCAACACCGGGGAGCTGTTTTTT. This gives the protein CASRGINTGELFF.

This clonotype came up once. The chain carries TRBV7-9 and TRBJ2-3; TRBD2 aligns across 7 bases. Per the germline V gene, CDR1 is SEHNR and CDR2 is FQNEAQ (reference sequence). The CDR3 has 16 amino acids. Unmatched junction bases numbered 7, after V lost 4 bases and J lost 0 bases. The CDR3 region has the DNA TGTGCCAGCAGCTCCGCGGGAGCGAGTAGCACAGATACGCAGTATTTT. Residues: CASSSAGASSTDTQYF.

There are many counts of this clonotype. The chain joins TRBV5-1 to TRBJ2-1; 13 bases are a match to TRBD2. Germline-derived CDR1 and CDR2 are SGHRS and YFSETQ. The length of the CDR3 is 15 residues. Losses at the gene ends were 4 bases for V and 5 bases for J; bases not matched to a gene: 3. CDR3 sequence (DNA): TGCGCCAGCAGCCCGACTAGCGGGAGGCACAATGAGCAGTTCTTC. Its translation: CASSPTSGRHNEQFF.

This clonotype was detected a few times. The genes are TRBV7-9 and TRBJ2-7; TRBD1 aligns across 8 bases. Germline V gene lookup returns CDR1 SEHNR and CDR2 FQNEAQ (reference sequence). This CDR3 is built from 12 residues. Trimming cost V 8 bases and J 2 bases; bases outside gene matches: 2. The CDR3: CASGQGTYEQYF. The CDR3 region has the DNA TGTGCCAGCGGACAGGGAACCTACGAGCAGTACTTC. The whole variable domain, remainder taken from reference TRBV7-9 and TRBJ2-7, is DTGVSQNPRHKITKRGQNVTFRCDPISEHNRLYWYRQTLGQGPEFLTYFQNEAQLEKSRLLSDRFSAERPKGSFSTLEIQRTEQGDSAMYLCASGQGTYEQYFGPGTRLTVT.

This clonotype was found many times. The chain is built from TRBV19 and TRBJ2-7; D perhaps matches TRBD1 (6 bases). CDR3 length: 12 residues. Trimming took 9 bases from V and 3 from J, leaving 12 bases between them. The germline V gene has CDR1 LNHDA and CDR2 SQIVND (reference sequence). The CDR3 region is CASSSDSYEQYF. The DNA for the CDR3 is TGTGCCAGCTCATCGGACAGCTACGAGCAGTACTTC.

In its sample, this clonotype was seen many times. The chain links TRBV25-1 to TRBJ2-7, with D perhaps matching TRBD2 (5 bases). The V gene's germline CDR1 is MGHDK and CDR2 SYGVNS. Trimming pared 9 bases from V and 0 bases from J, leaving 12 bases between. The CDR3 runs 13 residues. In nucleotides, the CDR3 is TGTGCCAGTAGAGGGATGTCCTCCTACGAGCAGTACTTC. This sequence encodes CASRGMSSYEQYF.